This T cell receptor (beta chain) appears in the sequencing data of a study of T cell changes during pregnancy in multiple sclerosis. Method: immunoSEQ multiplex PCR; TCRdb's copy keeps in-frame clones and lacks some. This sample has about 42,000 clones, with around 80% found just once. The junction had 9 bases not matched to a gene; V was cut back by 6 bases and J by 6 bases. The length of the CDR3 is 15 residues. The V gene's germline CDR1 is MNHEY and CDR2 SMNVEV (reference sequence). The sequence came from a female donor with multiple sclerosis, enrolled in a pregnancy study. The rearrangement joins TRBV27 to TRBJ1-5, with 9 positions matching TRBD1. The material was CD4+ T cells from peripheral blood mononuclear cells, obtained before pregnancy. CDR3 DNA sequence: TGTGCCAGCAGATCGGGACAGGGTGTCGTTCAGCCCCAGCATTTT. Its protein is CASRSGQGVVQPQHF.